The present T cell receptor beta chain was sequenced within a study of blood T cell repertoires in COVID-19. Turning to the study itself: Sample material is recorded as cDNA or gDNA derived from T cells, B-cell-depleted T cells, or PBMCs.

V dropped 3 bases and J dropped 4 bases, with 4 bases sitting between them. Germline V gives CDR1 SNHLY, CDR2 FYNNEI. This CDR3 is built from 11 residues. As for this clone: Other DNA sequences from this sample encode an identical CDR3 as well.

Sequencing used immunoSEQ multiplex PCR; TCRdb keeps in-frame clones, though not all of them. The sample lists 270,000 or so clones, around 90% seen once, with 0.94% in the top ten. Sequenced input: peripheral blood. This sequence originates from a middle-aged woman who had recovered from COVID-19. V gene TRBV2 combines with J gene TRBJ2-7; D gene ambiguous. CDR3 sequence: CASSDTYEQYF. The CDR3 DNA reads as TGTGCCAGCAGTGACACATACGAGCAGTACTTC.